This T cell receptor (beta chain) is drawn from a study of blood T cell repertoires in COVID-19. For the study at large: From the United States, Italy and Spain came samples of acute and convalescent COVID-19. T cells, B-cell-depleted T cells, or PBMCs supplied cDNA or gDNA.

J gave up 3 bases and V 2 bases, and 5 bases lay outside the gene matches. CDR1 is SGDLS, CDR2 YYNGEE, per germline. The CDR3 length is 14 residues. Original data processing: The authors estimated nucleated cell counts from reference gene primer amplification. Using immunoSEQ multiplex PCR, the repertoire was profiled, and TCRdb retains in-frame clones only, with some absent. V, J and clone size are those of that table, while D and trimming were read from the DNA. The profile shows a few hundred thousand clones, 86% of them singletons. To note about this clone: Other DNA sequences in this specimen translate into the identical CDR3.

The gene calls are TRBV9 and TRBJ2-7, with 7 nucleotides matching TRBD1. The TCR sequence derives from a man aged 35 to 55 who had recovered from COVID-19. The sequenced sample consisted of peripheral blood. CDR3 sequence reads: CASSVRDSFYEQYF. The CDR3 DNA follows: TGTGCCAGCAGCGTCCGGGACAGCTTCTACGAGCAGTACTTC.